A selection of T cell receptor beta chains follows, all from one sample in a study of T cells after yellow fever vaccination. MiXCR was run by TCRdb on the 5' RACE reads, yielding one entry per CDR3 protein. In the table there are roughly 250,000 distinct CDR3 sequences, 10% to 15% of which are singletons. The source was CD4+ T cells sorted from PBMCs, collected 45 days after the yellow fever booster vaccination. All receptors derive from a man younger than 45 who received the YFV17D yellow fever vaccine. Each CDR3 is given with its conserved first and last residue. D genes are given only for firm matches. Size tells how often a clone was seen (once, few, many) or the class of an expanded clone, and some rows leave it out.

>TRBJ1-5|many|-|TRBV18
CASSPSLYSNQPQHF
TGTGCCAGCTCACCTTCGCTCTATAGCAATCAGCCCCAGCATTTT
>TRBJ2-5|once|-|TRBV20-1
CSAFWAEETQYF
TGCAGTGCCTTTTGGGCGGAAGAGACCCAGTACTTC
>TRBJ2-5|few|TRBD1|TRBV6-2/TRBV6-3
CASATDRGHLETQYF
TGTGCCAGCGCTACAGACAGGGGGCATTTAGAGACCCAGTACTTC
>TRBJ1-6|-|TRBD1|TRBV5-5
CASRPQRDSNSPLHF
TGTGCCAGCAGACCCCAACGGGACAGCAATTCACCCCTCCACTTT
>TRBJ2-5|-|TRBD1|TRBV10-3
CAISRTGADQETQYF
TGTGCCATCAGTCGGACAGGGGCGGATCAAGAGACCCAGTACTTC
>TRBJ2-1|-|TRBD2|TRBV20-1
CSSSGRLNEQFF
TGCAGTTCGAGCGGGAGACTCAATGAGCAGTTCTTC
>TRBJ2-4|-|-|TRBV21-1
CASSKGDRGANNIQYF
TGTGCCAGCAGCAAAGGGGACAGGGGAGCCAACAACATTCAGTACTTC
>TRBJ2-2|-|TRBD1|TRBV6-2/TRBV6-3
CASSYPTGVNTGELFF
TGTGCCAGCAGTTACCCGACAGGGGTGAACACCGGGGAGCTGTTTTTT
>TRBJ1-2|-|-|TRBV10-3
CAIAVMDAGLSYGYTF
TGTGCCATCGCAGTCATGGACGCGGGGCTTAGCTATGGCTACACCTTC
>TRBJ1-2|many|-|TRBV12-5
CASGLVGRGDGYTF
TGTGCTAGTGGTTTGGTAGGCAGGGGTGATGGCTACACCTTC
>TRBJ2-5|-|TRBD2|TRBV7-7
CASSLGYSGGQTQYF
TGTGCTAGCAGCTTAGGATACAGCGGGGGGCAGACCCAGTACTTC
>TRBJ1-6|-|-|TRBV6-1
CASSREFTYNSPLHF
TGTGCCAGCAGTAGGGAATTTACCTATAATTCACCCCTCCACTTT
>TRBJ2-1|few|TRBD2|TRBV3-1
CASSQVLIAGEINEQFF
TGTGCCAGCAGCCAAGTTCTGATAGCGGGAGAAATCAATGAGCAGTTCTTC
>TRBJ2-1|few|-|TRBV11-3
CASSPEREPNEQFF
TGTGCCAGCAGCCCGGAGAGGGAGCCCAATGAGCAGTTCTTC
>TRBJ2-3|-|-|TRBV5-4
CASSLRGLADTQYF
TGTGCCAGCAGCCTCCGGGGCCTGGCAGATACGCAGTATTTT
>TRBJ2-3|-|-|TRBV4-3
CASSQQGDGDTQYF
TGCGCCAGCAGCCAACAAGGGGACGGAGATACGCAGTATTTT
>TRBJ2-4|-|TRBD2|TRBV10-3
CAISPGTSSGIQYF
TGTGCCATCAGTCCCGGGACTAGCTCGGGCATTCAGTACTTC
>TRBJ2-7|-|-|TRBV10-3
CAISPGPNYEQYF
TGTGCCATCAGCCCCGGGCCCAATTACGAGCAGTACTTC
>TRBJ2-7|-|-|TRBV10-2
CASRQDPAPEQYF
TGCGCCAGCAGACAGGACCCGGCCCCCGAGCAGTACTTC
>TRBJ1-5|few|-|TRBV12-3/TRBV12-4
CASRPDTNQPQHF
TGTGCCAGCAGACCGGACACCAATCAGCCCCAGCATTTT
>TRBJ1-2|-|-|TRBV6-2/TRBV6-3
CASSLTGVINYGYTF
TGTGCCAGCAGCTTAACTGGAGTTATTAACTATGGCTACACCTTC
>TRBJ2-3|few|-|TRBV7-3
CASSPPYTDTQYF
TGTGCCAGCAGCCCGCCCTACACAGATACGCAGTATTTT
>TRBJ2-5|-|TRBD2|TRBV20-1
CSAPSGTRRSETQYF
TGCAGTGCTCCCTCCGGGACTAGGAGGTCTGAGACCCAGTACTTC
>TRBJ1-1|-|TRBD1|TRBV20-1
CSARVQGGNTEAFF
TGCAGTGCTAGAGTCCAGGGGGGGAACACTGAAGCTTTCTTT
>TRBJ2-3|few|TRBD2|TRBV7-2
CASSLARRTSGRGTQYF
TGTGCCAGCAGCTTAGCGCGGAGGACTAGCGGGAGGGGGACGCAGTATTTT
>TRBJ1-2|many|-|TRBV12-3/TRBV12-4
CASRSIYGYTF
TGTGCCAGCAGGTCTATCTATGGCTACACCTTC
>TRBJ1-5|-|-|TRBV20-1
CSARDVGSGSQPQHF
TGCAGTGCTAGAGATGTGGGTTCAGGGTCTCAGCCCCAGCATTTT
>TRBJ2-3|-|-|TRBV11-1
CASSSGTLPDTQYF
TGTGCCAGCAGCTCCGGGACATTGCCAGATACGCAGTATTTT
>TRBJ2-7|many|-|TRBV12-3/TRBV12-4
CASSLSFGGEQYF
TGTGCCAGCAGTTTGTCATTTGGTGGGGAGCAGTACTTC
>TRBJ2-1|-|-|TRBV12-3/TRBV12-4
CASSFGRPGEQFF
TGTGCCAGCAGTTTCGGGAGACCCGGTGAGCAGTTCTTC
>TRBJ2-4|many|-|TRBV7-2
CASSWLAFTDIQYF
TGTGCCAGCAGCTGGCTCGCGTTTACGGACATTCAGTACTTC
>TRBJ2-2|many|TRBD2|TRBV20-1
CSARTSGRAAGELFF
TGCAGTGCTAGAACTAGCGGGAGGGCCGCCGGGGAGCTGTTTTTT
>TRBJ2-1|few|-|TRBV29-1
CSGGQKGSSYNEQFF
TGCAGCGGCGGACAGAAAGGGAGCTCCTACAATGAGCAGTTCTTC
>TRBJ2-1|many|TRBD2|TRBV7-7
CASSLALAGYNEQFF
TGTGCCAGCAGCTTAGCACTAGCGGGTTACAATGAGCAGTTCTTC
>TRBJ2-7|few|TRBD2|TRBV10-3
CAIIGGTTSYEQYF
TGTGCCATCATAGGTGGGACTACGTCCTACGAGCAGTACTTC
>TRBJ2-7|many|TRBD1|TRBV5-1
CASRKGQDTYEQYF
TGCGCCAGCAGGAAGGGACAGGACACGTACGAGCAGTACTTC
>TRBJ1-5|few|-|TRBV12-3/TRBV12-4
CASSLGLSHQPQHF
TGTGCCAGCAGTTTGGGACTCTCGCATCAGCCCCAGCATTTT
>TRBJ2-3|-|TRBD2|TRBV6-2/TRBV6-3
CATAPLAVQDTQYF
TGTGCCACTGCCCCTCTAGCGGTTCAGGATACGCAGTATTTT
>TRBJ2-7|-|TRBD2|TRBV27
CASSLYGSGKQYF
TGTGCCAGCAGTTTATACGGTAGCGGGAAGCAGTACTTC
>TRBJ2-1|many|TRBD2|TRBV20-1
CSAHTSAYNEQFF
TGCAGTGCACACACTAGCGCGTACAATGAGCAGTTCTTC
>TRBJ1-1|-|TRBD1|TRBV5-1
CASSRDSSNTEAFF
TGCGCCAGCAGCAGGGACAGTAGTAACACTGAAGCTTTCTTT
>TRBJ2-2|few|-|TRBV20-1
CSASTRDAGELFF
TGCAGTGCTAGTACGCGGGACGCCGGGGAGCTGTTTTTT
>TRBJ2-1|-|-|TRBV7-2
CASSLSLGNRNEQFF
TGTGCCAGCAGCTTATCACTCGGGAATCGCAATGAGCAGTTCTTC
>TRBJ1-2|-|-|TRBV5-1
CASRVTTGTPNYGYTF
TGCGCCAGCAGAGTAACTACCGGGACACCGAACTATGGCTACACCTTC
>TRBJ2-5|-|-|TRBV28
CASSSLPDWEKTQYF
TGTGCCAGCAGTTCCCTTCCTGACTGGGAAAAGACCCAGTACTTC
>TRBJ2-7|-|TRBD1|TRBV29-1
CSVEGTGTNYYEQYF
TGCAGCGTTGAAGGGACAGGCACCAATTACTACGAGCAGTACTTC
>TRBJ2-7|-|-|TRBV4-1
CASSQVWGVRTDGSYEQYF
TGCGCCAGCAGCCAAGTGTGGGGGGTTCGGACAGACGGCTCCTACGAGCAGTACTTC
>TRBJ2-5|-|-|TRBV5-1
CASSLQTGGQETQYF
TGCGCCAGCAGCTTACAGACAGGAGGTCAAGAGACCCAGTACTTC
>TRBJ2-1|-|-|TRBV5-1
CASAGPAYNEQFF
TGCGCCAGCGCTGGGCCAGCATACAATGAGCAGTTCTTC
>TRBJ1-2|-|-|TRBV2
CASGDRYGYTF
TGTGCCAGCGGTGACCGCTATGGCTACACCTTC
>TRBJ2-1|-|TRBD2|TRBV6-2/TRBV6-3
CASKTAGGPYNEQFF
TGTGCCAGCAAAACAGCGGGAGGGCCTTACAATGAGCAGTTCTTC